This TCR beta chain was retrieved from a study of OX40 agonist ivuxolimab in advanced cancers. Clones were read by immunoSEQ multiplex PCR, and TCRdb kept only the in-frame ones, dropping some. The sample gives some 40,000 clones, approximately 80% of which show up once; less than 25% is in the top ten. Per the germline V gene, CDR1 is LNHDA and CDR2 is SQIVND (reference sequence). V gave up 9 bases and J gave up 4 bases; unmatched junction bases: 3. This CDR3 spans 12 amino acids. This specimen consisted of CD4+ or CD8+ T cells sorted from blood, obtained in a trial of the OX40 agonist ivuxolimab. The chain is built from TRBV19 and TRBJ1-5, with 7 bases aligning to TRBD1. The sequence was collected from an adult with an advanced solid tumor such as melanoma, head and neck, liver or kidney cancer. CDR3: CASLTGNQPQHF. As DNA, the CDR3 is TGTGCCAGCTTGACAGGGAATCAGCCCCAGCATTTT.